One and the same sample provided the 21 T cell receptor beta chains below, sequenced in a study of blood T cell repertoires in COVID-19. Profiled with immunoSEQ multiplex PCR; TCRdb holds only in-frame clones, not every one. The sample yields about 160,000 clones, under 85% seen once. Sequenced input: peripheral blood. Every receptor here comes from an older man with acute or convalescent COVID-19.

Only one count was recorded for this clone. The rearrangement links TRBV29-1 to TRBJ2-1; TRBD1 aligns across 9 bases. In germline, CDR1 is SQVTM, CDR2 ANQGSEA. This CDR3 has 13 amino acids. V shed 7 bases, J shed 6 bases, and the junction held 7 bases outside the gene matches. CDR3 nucleotide sequence: TGCAGCGGGAGGACAGGGGTTGGCAATGAGCAGTTCTTC. This translates into CSGRTGVGNEQFF.

This clone was counted many times. This chain uses TRBV19 with TRBJ2-7; D is unclear. The CDR3 loop spans 14 amino acids. The V end lost 1 base, the J end lost 0 bases, and 7 bases lay between the germline ends. Per the germline V gene, CDR1 is LNHDA and CDR2 is SQIVND (reference sequence). The CDR3 protein is CASSIGAGSYEQYF. The CDR3 DNA reads as TGTGCCAGTAGTATAGGGGCAGGCTCCTACGAGCAGTACTTC.

This clone has only a few counts. DNA of the CDR3: TGTGCCAGCAGCATCGGACAACTGGGGCCTGGCTACACCTTC. Protein: CASSIGQLGPGYTF. The chain combines TRBV2 with TRBJ1-2; possibly TRBD1 for D (5 bases). V lost 6 bases and J lost 7, with 18 bases in between. Per germline, CDR1 SNHLY and CDR2 FYNNEI. The CDR3 sequence is 14 residues long.

Note on this clone: One end of the junction does not line up with germline, which may come from a read error. The rearrangement links TRBV10-3 to TRBJ2-5; 14 bases match TRBD2. Germline-derived CDR1 and CDR2 are ENHRY and SYGVKD. The CDR3 runs to 19 residues. The CDR3: CAISELTSGLAGDHETQYF. The CDR3 nucleotides are TGTGCCATCAGTGAGTTAACGTCGGGACTAGCGGGAGACCACGAGACCCAGTACTTC.

The chain links TRBV10-3 to TRBJ2-5; D might be TRBD1 (6 bases). CDR1 is ENHRY, CDR2 SYGVKD, per germline. V dropped 6 bases and J dropped 3 bases, with 8 bases sitting between them. There are 12 residues in the CDR3. CDR3: CAIRAGEETQYF. The CDR3, as DNA: TGTGCCATCAGGGCAGGGGAAGAGACCCAGTACTTC.

The chain links TRBV24-1 to TRBJ2-1; 8 bases align to TRBD1. This CDR3 is 16 amino acids long. V shed 9 bases and J 6 bases; nucleotides not matched to a gene: 15. Germline V gene data show CDR1 as KGHDR and CDR2 as SFDVKD. The CDR3 DNA sequence: TGTGCCACCCGGAACCACGGGACAGGAGGAAGCAATGAGCAGTTCTTC. Translation: CATRNHGTGGSNEQFF.

The V and J genes are TRBV24-1 and TRBJ2-1; D may be TRBD1 (7 bases). In germline, CDR1 is KGHDR, CDR2 SFDVKD. This CDR3 has 16 amino acids. The V gene lost 1 base and the J gene lost 4 bases, with 13 bases spanning the gap. CDR3 in amino acids: CATSDFAGGGYNEQFF. DNA for the CDR3: TGTGCCACCAGTGATTTCGCAGGGGGAGGATACAATGAGCAGTTCTTC.

A remark on this clone: The same CDR3 can be traced to other DNA sequences in this sample. The chain combines TRBV19 with TRBJ1-1; TRBD1 matches at 9 bases. J was trimmed by 1 base and V by 6 bases; bases with no gene match: 3. Per germline, CDR1 LNHDA and CDR2 SQIVND (reference sequence). The CDR3 has 14 amino acids. The CDR3 sequence is CASRGQGGNTEAFF. CDR3 DNA: TGTGCCAGTAGGGGACAGGGTGGGAACACTGAAGCTTTCTTT.

In regard to this clone: Distinct nucleotide sequences in the sample also encode this CDR3. This chain joins TRBV29-1 and TRBJ2-1; D uncertain. Germline CDR1 reads SQVTM; CDR2 reads ANQGSEA. V was shortened by 4 bases and J by 0 bases, with 7 bases between the two germline ends. The CDR3 length is 13 residues. The CDR3 spells CSVAGNSYNEQFF. CDR3 DNA sequence: TGCAGCGTTGCTGGCAACTCCTACAATGAGCAGTTCTTC.

The genes are TRBV19 and TRBJ1-4; D may be TRBD1 (5 bases). There are 18 residues in the CDR3. The germline CDR1 and CDR2 sequences are LNHDA and SQIVND (reference sequence). Trimming stripped 3 bases from V and 8 bases from J, with 25 bases between. The CDR3 region is CASSIYTFVGGSGEKLFF. CDR3 sequence (DNA): TGTGCCAGTAGTATCTACACTTTTGTGGGGGGATCGGGCGAAAAACTGTTTTTT.

The chain employs TRBV11-3 and TRBJ1-4; D may be TRBD1 (5 bases). This CDR3 has 15 amino acids. V dropped 4 bases and J dropped 1 base, with 10 bases sitting between them. Germline V gene sequence: CDR1 SGHNT, CDR2 YENEEA. Here the CDR3 DNA reads TGTGCCAGCAGCTCGGTCACAGGAACTAATGAAAAACTGTTTTTT. This gives the protein CASSSVTGTNEKLFF.

This clone was counted once. This chain uses TRBV7-9 with TRBJ2-7; D unclear. Germline-derived CDR1 and CDR2 are SEHNR and FQNEAQ (reference sequence). CDR3 size: 13 residues. The V and J ends lost 2 bases and 3 bases respectively, with 8 bases between them. The CDR3 sequence is CASSLREYYEQYF. CDR3 DNA sequence: TGTGCCAGCAGCTTAAGAGAATACTACGAGCAGTACTTC.

This chain uses TRBV5-1 with TRBJ2-2; perhaps TRBD1 as D (5 bases). CDR3 length equals 15 residues. Germline CDR1 and CDR2: SGHRS and YFSETQ. Trimming removed 4 bases at V and 0 bases at J, with 10 bases between. DNA of the CDR3: TGCGCCAGCAGCGCGGACATTGCGAACACCGGGGAGCTGTTTTTT. It codes for CASSADIANTGELFF.

V gene TRBV18 combines with J gene TRBJ2-7, with D uncertain. The CDR3 totals 16 residues. Germline lookup yields CDR1 KGHSH and CDR2 LQKENI. V lost 3 bases to trimming and J lost 2 bases, with 17 bases between them. The DNA of the CDR3 is TGTGCCAGCTCACCCGTTGCCCTACAGCTTACCTACGAGCAGTACTTC. Translation: CASSPVALQLTYEQYF.

J is TRBJ2-1 and V is TRBV5-1; 11 bases are shared with TRBD2. V lost 4 bases to trimming and J lost 5 bases; unmatched junction nucleotides: 2. There are 14 residues in the CDR3. Per germline, CDR1 SGHRS and CDR2 YFSETQ. The CDR3 DNA reads TGCGCCAGCAGCAAGGGACTAGCGGACAATGAGCAGTTCTTC. This translates into CASSKGLADNEQFF.

The chain carries TRBV11-3 and TRBJ1-3, with D unclear. V was cut by 3 bases and J by 0 bases, with 9 bases left in between. Germline V gene sequence: CDR1 SGHNT, CDR2 YENEEA. The CDR3 is 15 amino acids. The CDR3 reads CASSFTRYSGNTIYF. The DNA of the CDR3 is TGTGCCAGCAGCTTTACACGTTACTCTGGAAACACCATATATTTT. Full variable domain (rest looked up from reference TRBV11-3 and TRBJ1-3): EAGVVQSPRYKIIEKKQPVAFWCNPISGHNTLYWYLQNLGQGPELLIRYENEEAVDDSQLPKDRFSAERLKGVDSTLKIQPAELGDSAVYLCASSFTRYSGNTIYFGEGSWLTVV.

The J gene is TRBJ2-7, the V gene TRBV27, with 14 bases identical to TRBD2. The ends lost 6 bases at V and 3 bases at J; junction bases unmatched: 1. Germline CDR1 is MNHEY and CDR2 is SMNVEV (reference sequence). The CDR3 is 14 residues long. CDR3 DNA: TGTGCCAGCAGGGGACTAGCGGGGGACTACGAGCAGTACTTC. Translation: CASRGLAGDYEQYF.

The rearrangement uses TRBV6-2 or TRBV6-3 and TRBJ2-1; D is uncertain. The V end lost 1 base, the J end lost 8 bases, and 6 bases lay between the germline ends. The germline V gene has CDR1 MNHEY and CDR2 SVGEGT. The CDR3 is 12 amino acids. The CDR3 region is CASSYYTDEQFF. The CDR3 DNA sequence: TGTGCCAGCAGTTACTATACGGATGAGCAGTTCTTC.

The chain combines TRBV14 with TRBJ1-3; a weak D match, TRBD1 (6 bases). Trimming removed 4 bases at V and 0 bases at J, with 10 bases between. This CDR3 contains 15 residues. The germline V gene encodes CDR1 SGHDN and CDR2 FVKESK. CDR3 amino acids: CASSLNRASGNTIYF. The DNA of the CDR3 is TGTGCCAGCAGCCTGAACAGGGCCTCTGGAAACACCATATATTTT.

This rearrangement joins TRBV7-8 to TRBJ2-3; the match to TRBD1 covers 10 bases. This CDR3 spans 15 amino acids. Germline V gene sequence: CDR1 SGHVS, CDR2 FQNEAQ. V shed 4 bases, J shed 4 bases, and the junction held 5 bases outside the gene matches. The CDR3 sequence: CASSSWGQGSDTQYF. CDR3 in DNA: TGTGCCAGCAGCTCGTGGGGACAGGGGTCAGATACGCAGTATTTT. The full variable domain, completed using reference TRBV7-8 and TRBJ2-3, is GAGVSQSPRYKVAKRGQDVALRCDPISGHVSLFWYQQALGQGPEFLTYFQNEAQLDKSGLPSDRFFAERPEGSVSTLKIQRTQQEDSAVYLCASSSWGQGSDTQYFGPGTRLTVL.

V usage is TRBV6-5 and J usage is TRBJ1-2; D uncertain. CDR1 is MNHEY, CDR2 SVGAGI, per germline. CDR3 size: 12 residues. V was trimmed by 9 bases and J by 8 bases, leaving 16 bases between them. CDR3 DNA: TGTGCCAGTTCGGCGGCGGGCTGGGGCTACACCTTC. Translation gives CASSAAGWGYTF.